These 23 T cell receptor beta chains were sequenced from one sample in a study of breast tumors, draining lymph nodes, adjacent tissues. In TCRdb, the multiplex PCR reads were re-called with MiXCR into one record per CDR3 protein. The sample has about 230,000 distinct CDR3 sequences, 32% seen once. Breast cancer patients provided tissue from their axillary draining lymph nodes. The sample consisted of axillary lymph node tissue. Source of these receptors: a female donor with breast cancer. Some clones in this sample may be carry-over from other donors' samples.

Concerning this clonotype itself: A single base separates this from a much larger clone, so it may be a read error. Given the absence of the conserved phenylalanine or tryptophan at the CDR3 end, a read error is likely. CDR3 protein: CASSFRRAAKNIQYL. CDR3 nucleotides: TGTGCCAGCAGTTTTCGGAGGGCCGCCAAAAACATTCAGTACCTC. The chain carries TRBV12-3 or TRBV12-4 and TRBJ2-4; D is perhaps TRBD2 (6 bases). V shed 3 bases and J shed 1 base, with 10 bases lying between them. The CDR3 has 15 residues.

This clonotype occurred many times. CDR3 DNA: TGCAGCGTTGAGCGGACCACGGATACGCAGTATTTT. Protein: CSVERTTDTQYF. The chain combines TRBV29-1 with TRBJ2-3; D gene unclear. The V end was cut by 3 bases, the J end by 6 bases, with 10 bases between. CDR1 and CDR2 from the germline V gene are SQVTM and ANQGSEA. The CDR3 extends over 12 amino acids.

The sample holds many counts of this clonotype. The CDR3 nucleotides are TGTGCCAGCGAAAGGACAGGGGGGTATTATGAGCAGTTCTTC. Translation gives CASERTGGYYEQFF. V gene TRBV19 combines with J gene TRBJ2-1, with 10 positions matching TRBD1. In germline, CDR1 is LNHDA, CDR2 SQIVND (reference sequence). The CDR3 is 14 amino acids. J was trimmed by 8 bases and V by 9 bases; bases with no gene match: 10.

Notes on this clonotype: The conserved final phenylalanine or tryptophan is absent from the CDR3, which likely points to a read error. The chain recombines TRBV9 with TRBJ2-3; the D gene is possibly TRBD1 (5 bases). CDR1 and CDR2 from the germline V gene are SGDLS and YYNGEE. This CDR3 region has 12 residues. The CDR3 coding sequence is TGTGCCAGTAATCCCCACACAGGTACGCAGTATCTT. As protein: CASNPHTGTQYL.

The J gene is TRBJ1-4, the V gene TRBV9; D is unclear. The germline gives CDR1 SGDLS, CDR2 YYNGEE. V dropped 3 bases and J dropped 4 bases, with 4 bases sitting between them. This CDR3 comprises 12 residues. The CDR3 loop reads CASSGSNEKLFF. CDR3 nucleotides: TGTGCCAGCAGCGGCAGTAATGAAAAACTGTTTTTT. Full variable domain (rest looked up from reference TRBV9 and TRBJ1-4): DSGVTQTPKHLITATGQRVTLRCSPRSGDLSVYWYQQSLDQGLQFLIQYYNGEERAKGNILERFSAQQFPDLHSELNLSSLELGDSALYFCASSGSNEKLFFGSGTQLSVL.

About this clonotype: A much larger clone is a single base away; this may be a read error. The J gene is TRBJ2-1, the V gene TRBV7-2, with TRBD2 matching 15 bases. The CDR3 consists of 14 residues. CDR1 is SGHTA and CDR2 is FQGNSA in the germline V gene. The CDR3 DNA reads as TGTGCCGGCAGCTCTGGACTAGCGGGAGGGGGCCCGTTCTTC. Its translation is CAGSSGLAGGGPFF.

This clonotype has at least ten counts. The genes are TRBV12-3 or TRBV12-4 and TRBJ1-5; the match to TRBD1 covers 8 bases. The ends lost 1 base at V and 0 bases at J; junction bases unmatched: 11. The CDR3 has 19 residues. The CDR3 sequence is CASSLELRMGTGSNQPQHF. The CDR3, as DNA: TGTGCCAGCAGTTTAGAGTTGAGGATGGGGACAGGTAGCAATCAGCCCCAGCATTTT.

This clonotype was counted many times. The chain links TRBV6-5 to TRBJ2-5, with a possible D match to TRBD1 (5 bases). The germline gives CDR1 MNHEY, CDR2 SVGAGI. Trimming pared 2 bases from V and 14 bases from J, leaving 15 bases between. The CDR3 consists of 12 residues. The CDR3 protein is CASSYESTGGYF. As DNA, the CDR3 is TGTGCCAGCAGTTACGAGTCTACAGGCGGTTACTTC.

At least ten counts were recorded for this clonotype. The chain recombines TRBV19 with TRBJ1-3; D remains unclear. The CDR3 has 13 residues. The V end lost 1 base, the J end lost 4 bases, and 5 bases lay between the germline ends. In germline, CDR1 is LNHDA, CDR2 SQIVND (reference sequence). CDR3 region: CASSIGGGNTIYF. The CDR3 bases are TGTGCCAGTAGTATAGGTGGCGGAAACACCATATATTTT. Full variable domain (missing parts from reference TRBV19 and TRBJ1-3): DGGITQSPKYLFRKEGQNVTLSCEQNLNHDAMYWYRQDPGQGLRLIYYSQIVNDFQKGDIAEGYSVSREKKESFPLTVTSAQKNPTAFYLCASSIGGGNTIYFGEGSWLTVV.

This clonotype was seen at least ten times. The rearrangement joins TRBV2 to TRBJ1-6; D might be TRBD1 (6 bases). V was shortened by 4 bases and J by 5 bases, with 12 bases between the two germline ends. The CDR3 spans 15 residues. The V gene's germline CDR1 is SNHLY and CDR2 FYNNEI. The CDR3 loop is CASSATRDNNSPLHF. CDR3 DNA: TGTGCCAGCAGTGCTACCAGGGACAATAATTCACCCCTCCACTTT. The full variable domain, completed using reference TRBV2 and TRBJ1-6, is EPEVTQTPSHQVTQMGQEVILRCVPISNHLYFYWYRQILGQKVEFLVSFYNNEISEKSEIFDDQFSVERPDGSNFTLKIRSTKLEDSAMYFCASSATRDNNSPLHFGNGTRLTVT.

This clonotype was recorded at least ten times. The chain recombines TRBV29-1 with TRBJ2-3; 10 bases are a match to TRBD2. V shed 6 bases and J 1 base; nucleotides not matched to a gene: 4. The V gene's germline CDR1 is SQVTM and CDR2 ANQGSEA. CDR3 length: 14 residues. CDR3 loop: CSVILAGGTDTQYF. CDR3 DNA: TGCAGCGTGATTCTAGCGGGAGGCACAGATACGCAGTATTTT.

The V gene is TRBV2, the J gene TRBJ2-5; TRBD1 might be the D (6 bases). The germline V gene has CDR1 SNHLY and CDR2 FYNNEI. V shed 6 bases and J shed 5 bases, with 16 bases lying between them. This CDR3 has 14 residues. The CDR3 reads CASRGTLTAETQYF. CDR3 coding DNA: TGTGCCAGCAGGGGGACACTAACGGCGGAGACCCAGTACTTC.

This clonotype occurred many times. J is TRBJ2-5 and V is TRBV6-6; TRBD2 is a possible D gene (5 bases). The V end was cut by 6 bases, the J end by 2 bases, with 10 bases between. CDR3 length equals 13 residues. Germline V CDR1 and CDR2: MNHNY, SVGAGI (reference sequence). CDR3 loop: CASSRPGQETQYF. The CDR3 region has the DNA TGTGCCAGCAGCCGCCCGGGGCAAGAGACCCAGTACTTC.

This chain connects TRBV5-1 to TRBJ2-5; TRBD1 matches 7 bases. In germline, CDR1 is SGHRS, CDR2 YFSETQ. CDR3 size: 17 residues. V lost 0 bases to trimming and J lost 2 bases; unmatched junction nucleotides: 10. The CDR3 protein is CASSLAGLRDRQETQYF. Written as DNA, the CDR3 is TGCGCCAGCAGCTTGGCCGGTTTGAGGGACAGACAAGAGACCCAGTACTTC. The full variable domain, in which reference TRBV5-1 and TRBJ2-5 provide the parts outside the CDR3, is KAGVTQTPRYLIKTRGQQVTLSCSPISGHRSVSWYQQTPGQGLQFLFEYFSETQRNKGNFPGRFSGRQFSNSRSEMNVSTLELGDSALYLCASSLAGLRDRQETQYFGPGTRLLVL.

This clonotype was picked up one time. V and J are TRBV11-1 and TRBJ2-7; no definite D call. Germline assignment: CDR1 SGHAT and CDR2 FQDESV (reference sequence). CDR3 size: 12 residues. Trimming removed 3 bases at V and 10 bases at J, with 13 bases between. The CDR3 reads CASSFDSYAQYF. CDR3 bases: TGTGCCAGCAGCTTCGACTCGTACGCCCAGTACTTC. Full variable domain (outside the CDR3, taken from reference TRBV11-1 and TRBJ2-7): EAEVAQSPRYKITEKSQAVAFWCDPISGHATLYWYRQILGQGPELLVQFQDESVVDDSQLPKDRFSAERLKGVDSTLKIQPAELGDSAMYLCASSFDSYAQYFGPGTRLTVT.

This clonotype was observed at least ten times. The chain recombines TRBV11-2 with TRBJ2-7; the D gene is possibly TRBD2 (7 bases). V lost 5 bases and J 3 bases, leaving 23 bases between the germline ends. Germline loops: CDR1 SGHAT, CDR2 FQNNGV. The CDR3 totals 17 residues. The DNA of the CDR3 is TGTGCCAGCAGCGTGGACGGGGGACCAGCGGGACACTACGAGCAGTACTTC. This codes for CASSVDGGPAGHYEQYF.

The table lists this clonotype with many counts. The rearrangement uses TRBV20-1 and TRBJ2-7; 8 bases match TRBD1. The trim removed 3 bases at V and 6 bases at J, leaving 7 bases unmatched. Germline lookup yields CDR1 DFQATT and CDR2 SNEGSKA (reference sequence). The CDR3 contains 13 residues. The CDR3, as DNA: TGCAGTGCTAGGGAGACAGGGGACTCCGAGCAGTACTTC. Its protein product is CSARETGDSEQYF.

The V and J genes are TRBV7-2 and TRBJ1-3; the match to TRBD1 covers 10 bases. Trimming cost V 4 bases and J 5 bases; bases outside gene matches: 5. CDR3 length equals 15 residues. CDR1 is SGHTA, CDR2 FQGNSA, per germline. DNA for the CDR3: TGTGCCAGCAGCTACCAGACAGGGGGCAGAAACACCATATATTTT. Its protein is CASSYQTGGRNTIYF. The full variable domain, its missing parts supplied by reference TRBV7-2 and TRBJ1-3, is GAGVSQSPSNKVTEKGKDVELRCDPISGHTALYWYRQSLGQGLEFLIYFQGNSAPDKSGLPSDRFSAERTGGSVSTLTIQRTQQEDSAVYLCASSYQTGGRNTIYFGEGSWLTVV.

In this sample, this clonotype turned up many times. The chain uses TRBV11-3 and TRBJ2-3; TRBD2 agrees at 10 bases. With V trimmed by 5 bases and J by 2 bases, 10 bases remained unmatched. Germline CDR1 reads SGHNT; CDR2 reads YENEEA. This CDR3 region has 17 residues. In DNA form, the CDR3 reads TGTGCCAGCAGCGACCGTACTAGCGGGACCCTCACAGATACGCAGTATTTT. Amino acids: CASSDRTSGTLTDTQYF.

CDR3 in DNA: TGCGCCAGCAGCCGACAGGTTCGGAACACTGAAGCTTTCTTT. It codes for CASSRQVRNTEAFF. The J gene is TRBJ1-1, the V gene TRBV4-3, with D perhaps TRBD1 (6 bases). V lost 4 bases and J 1 base, leaving 10 bases between the germline ends. Germline loops: CDR1 LGHNA, CDR2 YSLEER. This CDR3 has 14 amino acids.

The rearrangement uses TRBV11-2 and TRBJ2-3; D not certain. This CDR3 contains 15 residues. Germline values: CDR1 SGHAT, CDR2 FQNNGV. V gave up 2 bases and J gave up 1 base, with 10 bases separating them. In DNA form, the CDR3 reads TGTGCCAGCAGCTTACTCACCTACCGCACAGATACGCAGTATTTT. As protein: CASSLLTYRTDTQYF.

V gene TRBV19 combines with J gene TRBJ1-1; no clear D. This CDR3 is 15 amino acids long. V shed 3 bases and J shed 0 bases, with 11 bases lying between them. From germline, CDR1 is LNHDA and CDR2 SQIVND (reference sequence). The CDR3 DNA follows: TGTGCCAGTAGTATTTCGTGGACCATGAACACTGAAGCTTTCTTT. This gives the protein CASSISWTMNTEAFF.

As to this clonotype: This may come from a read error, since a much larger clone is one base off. CDR3 loop: CASPPQTNQPQHF. CDR3 DNA: TGTGCCAGCCCACCCCAGACGAACCAGCCCCAGCATTTT. The chain is built from TRBV18 and TRBJ1-5; D unclear. From germline, CDR1 is KGHSH and CDR2 LQKENI. The CDR3 contains 13 residues. Full variable domain (rest looked up from reference TRBV18 and TRBJ1-5): NAGVMQNPRHLVRRRGQEARLRCSPMKGHSHVYWYRQLPEEGLKFMVYLQKENIIDESGMPKERFSAEFPKEGPSILRIQQVVRGDSAAYFCASPPQTNQPQHFGDGTRLSIL.